A single sample is the source of the 10 T cell receptor beta chains below, sequenced in a study of hypomethylating agent response in myelodysplastic syndrome. TCRdb's table, derived via immunoSEQ multiplex PCR, lists solely in-frame clones and lacks some. The sample has 3,300 or so clones, around 80% seen once. Specimen: bone marrow, collected before or after starting hypomethylating agent treatment for myelodysplastic syndrome (not recorded which). All receptors derive from a human donor with myelodysplastic syndrome.

J is TRBJ1-1 and V is TRBV20-1; D unresolved. Germline V lookup: CDR1 DFQATT, CDR2 SNEGSKA (reference sequence). This CDR3 has 11 residues. V was pared by 3 bases and J by 0 bases, with 2 bases between. The CDR3 loop reads CSARVNTEAFF. DNA for the CDR3: TGCAGTGCTAGGGTGAACACTGAAGCTTTCTTT.

The chain recombines TRBV5-1 with TRBJ1-4; 9 bases align to TRBD1. Germline V gene data show CDR1 as SGHRS and CDR2 as YFSETQ. The length of the CDR3 is 15 residues. Germline trimming cut 4 bases from V and 8 bases from J; bases unmatched to any gene: 9. The CDR3 region is CASSVGVGQGEKLFF. The CDR3 DNA reads TGCGCCAGCAGCGTGGGAGTAGGACAGGGGGAAAAACTGTTTTTT.

The chain joins TRBV6-1 to TRBJ2-3; D is ambiguous. V dropped 2 bases and J dropped 0 bases, with 9 bases sitting between them. Germline CDR1 reads MNHNS; CDR2 reads SASEGT. This CDR3 region has 15 residues. CDR3 bases: TGTGCCAGCAGTGAACCCGGGTCTAGCACAGATACGCAGTATTTT. Amino acid sequence: CASSEPGSSTDTQYF.

V is TRBV18 and J is TRBJ1-4; 9 nucleotides match TRBD1. Per germline, CDR1 KGHSH and CDR2 LQKENI. The V segment lost 0 bases and the J segment 6 bases; nucleotides outside the gene matches: 5. The CDR3 runs to 16 residues. The CDR3, as DNA: TGTGCCAGCTCACCACCGCCAACAGGGGGCGATGAAAAACTGTTTTTT. Translating gives CASSPPPTGGDEKLFF.

The V and J genes are TRBV20-1 and TRBJ2-5; D is perhaps TRBD2 (5 bases). Germline V lookup: CDR1 DFQATT, CDR2 SNEGSKA (reference sequence). Between the trimmed V and J ends, which lost 7 bases and 5 bases, there was a span of 5 bases. This CDR3 is 9 amino acids long. CDR3 nucleotides: TGCAGTGGCGGGGAGACCCAGTACTTC. Translated, it gives CSGGETQYF.

This clone has more than one count but fewer than ten. The chain combines TRBV5-1 with TRBJ1-2; D is perhaps TRBD1 (5 bases). The ends were cut back, 0 bases at V and 6 bases at J, with 12 bases in the middle. The germline V gene encodes CDR1 SGHRS and CDR2 YFSETQ. This CDR3 is built from 14 residues. The CDR3 here is CASSLGIQGDGYTF. CDR3 DNA sequence: TGCGCCAGCAGCTTGGGTATACAAGGGGATGGCTACACCTTC. The full variable domain, completed using reference TRBV5-1 and TRBJ1-2, is KAGVTQTPRYLIKTRGQQVTLSCSPISGHRSVSWYQQTPGQGLQFLFEYFSETQRNKGNFPGRFSGRQFSNSRSEMNVSTLELGDSALYLCASSLGIQGDGYTFGSGTRLTVV.

This sequence joins TRBV9 and TRBJ1-1; 7 positions match TRBD1. CDR3 length: 14 amino acids. Germline V gene sequence: CDR1 SGDLS, CDR2 YYNGEE. The trim removed 7 bases at V and 1 base at J, leaving 7 bases unmatched. The chain's CDR3 is CASSRTGSNTEAFF. The CDR3, as DNA: TGTGCCAGCTCTAGGACAGGCTCGAACACTGAAGCTTTCTTT.

The rearrangement uses TRBV18 and TRBJ2-5, with 7 bases lining up with TRBD2. Trimming cost V 5 bases and J 3 bases; bases outside gene matches: 12. The germline V gene has CDR1 KGHSH and CDR2 LQKENI. CDR3 size: 16 residues. The CDR3 loop is CASSTLTSAREETQYF. The CDR3 coding sequence is TGTGCCAGCTCAACCCTCACTAGCGCGCGGGAAGAGACCCAGTACTTC.

The chain uses TRBV11-3 and TRBJ2-1; D not certain. Germline values: CDR1 SGHNT, CDR2 YENEEA. Trimming removed 5 bases at V and 6 bases at J, with 11 bases between. This CDR3 region has 13 residues. As DNA, the CDR3 is TGTGCCAGCAGCGTTCCGGGCCGCAATGAGCAGTTCTTC. This sequence encodes CASSVPGRNEQFF.

The chain has TRBV5-1 and TRBJ1-4, with TRBD1 matching 10 bases. Germline V gene lookup returns CDR1 SGHRS and CDR2 YFSETQ. J gave up 7 bases and V 3 bases, and 6 bases lay outside the gene matches. This CDR3 is 15 amino acids long. This chain's CDR3 is CASSSDRGQGEKLFF. Written as DNA, the CDR3 is TGCGCCAGCAGCTCCGACAGGGGGCAGGGTGAAAAACTGTTTTTT.